These 28 T cell receptor beta chains came from one sample sequenced in a study of blood T cell repertoires in COVID-19 (dated by TCRdb to the early 2020s). Receptors were amplified or captured by the immunoSEQ multiplex PCR assay. Not all clones reach the TCRdb copy of this immuneACCESS table, which keeps in-frame sequences only. Checked studies attribute under half of the gap to unresolved V genes and leave the rest unexplained. For this sample there are under 150,000 clones; about 70% appear just once. Together, the top ten hold around 13% of the sample. The material sequenced was peripheral blood. These receptors all stem from a man at least 80 years old with acute or convalescent COVID-19.

The rearrangement joins TRBV5-1 to TRBJ1-2; D gene unclear. Trimming left V 4 bases short and J 4 bases short, with 17 bases between. The CDR3 is 15 residues long. CDR1 SGHRS and CDR2 YFSETQ come from the germline V gene. This CDR3 reads CASSVREPVGYGYTF. The CDR3 bases are TGCGCCAGCAGCGTACGAGAGCCCGTTGGCTATGGCTACACCTTC.

This sequence joins TRBV2 and TRBJ1-5, with 7 bases aligning to TRBD1. Germline loops: CDR1 SNHLY, CDR2 FYNNEI. Losses at the gene ends were 8 bases for V and 0 bases for J; bases not matched to a gene: 7. The CDR3 contains 15 residues. The CDR3 DNA reads as TGTGCCAGCTCCGGAGGGGGCTATAGCAATCAGCCCCAGCATTTT. Translating it yields CASSGGGYSNQPQHF.

The J gene is TRBJ2-7, the V gene TRBV12-3 or TRBV12-4; 8 bases match TRBD1. After removal of 6 bases from V and 5 bases from J, the junction contained 6 bases not matched to a gene. CDR3 length: 13 residues. The CDR3 DNA follows: TGTGCCAGCAGGGGACCGACAGGGGACGAGCAGTACTTC. Translated, it gives CASRGPTGDEQYF.

J is TRBJ2-2 and V is TRBV24-1; possibly TRBD2 for D (6 bases). CDR3 length: 16 amino acids. V lost 0 bases to trimming and J lost 7 bases, with 14 bases between them. Germline values: CDR1 KGHDR, CDR2 SFDVKD. The CDR3 bases are TGTGCCACCAGTGATTTGGACCCCGGGAGTGGCGGGGAGCTGTTTTTT. Translation: CATSDLDPGSGGELFF.

There are a few counts of this clone. The chain uses TRBV3-1 (or the pseudogene TRBV3-2) and TRBJ1-1, with D possibly matching TRBD1 (6 bases). The CDR3 length is 12 residues. V was cut by 6 bases and J by 5 bases, with 10 bases left in between. Germline CDR1 reads LGHDT; CDR2 reads YNNKEL (reference sequence). Here the CDR3 reads CASRLGATEAFF. For the CDR3, the DNA is TGTGCCAGCAGGTTGGGGGCTACTGAAGCTTTCTTT.

The chain uses TRBV2 and TRBJ2-7; D is perhaps TRBD2 (7 bases). The CDR3 is 15 amino acids. Trimming stripped 2 bases from V and 3 bases from J, with 14 bases between. CDR1 SNHLY and CDR2 FYNNEI come from the germline V gene. CDR3 sequence (DNA): TGTGCCAGCAGTGAATCCGGCGGGGGCGGCTACGAGCAGTACTTC. Protein sequence: CASSESGGGGYEQYF.

The rearrangement uses TRBV29-1 and TRBJ2-3; 8 bases agree with TRBD1. Germline lookup yields CDR1 SQVTM and CDR2 ANQGSEA. V lost 7 bases and J lost 2; bases outside the gene matches: 5. The CDR3 is 13 amino acids. The CDR3, as DNA: TGCAGCGCGAGGACAGGGTTCACAGATACGCAGTATTTT. As protein: CSARTGFTDTQYF.

The chain carries TRBV4-3 and TRBJ2-1; D possibly corresponds to TRBD2 (5 bases). Germline CDR1 is LGHNA and CDR2 is YSLEER. This CDR3 comprises 13 residues. The ends were cut back, 0 bases at V and 9 bases at J, with 9 bases in the middle. The DNA of the CDR3 is TGCGCCAGCAGCCAAGATCGAGAGGGTGAGCAGTTCTTC. Protein: CASSQDREGEQFF.

The CDR3, as DNA: TGTGCCAGTAGTCGCCAGGGGGGAGCTTTCTTT. Protein: CASSRQGGAFF. The gene calls are TRBV19 and TRBJ1-1; TRBD1 aligns across 7 bases. The CDR3 has 11 amino acids. Germline lookup yields CDR1 LNHDA and CDR2 SQIVND (reference sequence). V trimming: 5 bases; J trimming: 10 bases; junction bases outside the gene matches: 4.

The chain recombines TRBV23-1 with TRBJ1-5; 9 bases line up with TRBD1. TRBV23-1 is sorted into the ORF group, with uncertain function. With V trimmed by 0 bases and J by 7 bases, 1 base remained unmatched. CDR3 length equals 14 residues. The CDR3 DNA follows: TGCGCCAGCAGTCAATCGACAGGGGGGCAGCCCCAGCATTTT. Translating gives CASSQSTGGQPQHF.

A single count supports this clone. The V gene is TRBV9, the J gene TRBJ2-3; TRBD2 agrees at 7 bases. The J segment lost 2 bases and the V segment lost 5 bases, leaving 5 bases of the junction unmatched. CDR1 and CDR2 from the germline V gene are SGDLS and YYNGEE. The CDR3 runs to 14 residues. The CDR3 region has the DNA TGTGCCAGCAGGCCGGGACTAACCACAGATACGCAGTATTTT. This translates into CASRPGLTTDTQYF.

The chain is built from TRBV7-2 and TRBJ2-3; 7 positions match TRBD2. The CDR3 covers 14 residues. Germline lookup yields CDR1 SGHTA and CDR2 FQGNSA. After removal of 5 bases from V and 6 bases from J, the junction contained 8 bases not matched to a gene. CDR3 region: CASSHPGEGDTQYF. CDR3 DNA: TGTGCCAGCAGCCACCCGGGGGAGGGCGATACGCAGTATTTT.

This clone was detected only once. The chain carries TRBV3-1 (or the pseudogene TRBV3-2) and TRBJ1-5; 7 bases are a match to TRBD1. Germline values: CDR1 LGHDT, CDR2 YNNKEL (reference sequence). With V trimmed by 9 bases and J by 4 bases, 3 bases remained unmatched. The CDR3 has 12 residues. CDR3 sequence reads: CASRQGNQPQHF. DNA of the CDR3: TGTGCCAGTCGACAGGGAAATCAGCCCCAGCATTTT.

This clone was counted a single time. This chain links TRBV6-2 or TRBV6-3 with TRBJ2-1, with 8 bases matching TRBD1. Germline assignment: CDR1 MNHEY and CDR2 SVGEGT. The junction had 4 bases not matched to a gene; V was cut back by 6 bases and J by 0 bases. The CDR3 is 15 amino acids. The CDR3 DNA sequence: TGTGCCAGCAGCCCCACAGGGGGCTCCTACAATGAGCAGTTCTTC. It encodes CASSPTGGSYNEQFF.

The chain employs TRBV25-1 and TRBJ2-7; 9 nucleotides line up with TRBD1. V shed 3 bases and J 3 bases; nucleotides not matched to a gene: 3. Germline V lookup: CDR1 MGHDK, CDR2 SYGVNS. The CDR3 loop spans 14 amino acids. This CDR3 reads CASSDDRGYYEQYF. For the CDR3, the DNA is TGTGCCAGCAGTGACGACAGGGGGTACTACGAGCAGTACTTC.

The rearrangement uses TRBV2 and TRBJ2-1; TRBD1 matches 7 bases. CDR1 is SNHLY and CDR2 is FYNNEI in the germline V gene. The CDR3 length is 15 residues. V trimming: 5 bases; J trimming: 4 bases; junction bases outside the gene matches: 8. The CDR3 reads CASSFTGQTYNEQFF. CDR3 sequence (DNA): TGTGCCAGCAGTTTCACGGGACAGACTTACAATGAGCAGTTCTTC.

This clone was recorded a few times. The chain uses TRBV4-1 and TRBJ1-1; TRBD1 might be the D (5 bases). Germline CDR1 is MGHRA and CDR2 is YSYEKL. V was cut by 5 bases and J by 4 bases, with 14 bases left in between. The CDR3 runs to 14 residues. The CDR3 coding sequence is TGCGCCAGCAGCTATTCTGACCAGGGCACTGAAGCTTTCTTT. It encodes CASSYSDQGTEAFF.

This clone was found a few times. The J gene is TRBJ2-2, the V gene TRBV10-3; 8 bases map to TRBD2. Trimming took 6 bases from V and 3 from J; bases not matched to a gene: 0. The CDR3 totals 13 residues. Germline values: CDR1 ENHRY, CDR2 SYGVKD. The CDR3 region is CAIRGLDTGELFF. The DNA of the CDR3 is TGTGCCATCAGGGGACTAGACACCGGGGAGCTGTTTTTT.

The rearrangement uses TRBV6-6 and TRBJ1-2; 7 bases match TRBD1. This CDR3 has 11 amino acids. V shed 6 bases and J 7 bases; nucleotides not matched to a gene: 2. Germline values: CDR1 MNHNY, CDR2 SVGAGI (reference sequence). The CDR3 region is CASSRQGGYTF. The CDR3 region has the DNA TGTGCCAGCAGCAGACAGGGTGGCTACACCTTC.

The chain is built from TRBV4-3 and TRBJ1-6; D is possibly TRBD1 (5 bases). V lost 4 bases and J 4 bases, leaving 14 bases between the germline ends. Germline V gene sequence: CDR1 LGHNA, CDR2 YSLEER. The CDR3 length is 16 residues. The CDR3 coding sequence is TGCGCCAGCAGCCTATCGTCGGGGGATTATAATTCACCCCTCCACTTT. Protein: CASSLSSGDYNSPLHF.

The V gene is TRBV5-1, the J gene TRBJ2-3; 9 bases fit TRBD2. With V trimmed by 5 bases and J by 1 base, 8 bases remained unmatched. Germline CDR1 reads SGHRS; CDR2 reads YFSETQ. CDR3 size: 16 residues. The CDR3 DNA reads TGCGCCAGCAGGCGGGAGCGGGGGGCCCGCACAGATACGCAGTATTTT. Translated: CASRRERGARTDTQYF.

This clone was found once. This chain links TRBV2 with TRBJ2-1; possibly TRBD1 for D (6 bases). V shed 6 bases and J shed 4 bases, with 13 bases lying between them. CDR1 and CDR2 (germline): SNHLY, FYNNEI. CDR3 length equals 14 residues. CDR3 loop: CASSSDRFYNEQFF. The CDR3 region has the DNA TGTGCCAGCAGCTCGGACAGATTTTACAATGAGCAGTTCTTC.

The chain uses TRBV28 and TRBJ1-3; TRBD1 matches 7 bases. Germline CDR1 reads MDHEN; CDR2 reads SYDVKM. This CDR3 is built from 15 residues. The ends lost 5 bases at V and 4 bases at J; junction bases unmatched: 8. In DNA form, the CDR3 reads TGTGCCAGCAGTCCCGGACAGGTCTCAGGAAACACCATATATTTT. This sequence encodes CASSPGQVSGNTIYF. Complete variable domain (other parts from reference TRBV28 and TRBJ1-3): DVKVTQSSRYLVKRTGEKVFLECVQDMDHENMFWYRQDPGLGLRLIYFSYDVKMKEKGDIPEGYSVSREKKERFSLILESASTNQTSMYLCASSPGQVSGNTIYFGEGSWLTVV.

There are a few counts of this clone. The same CDR3 can be traced to other DNA sequences in this sample. The V call is TRBV28, the J call TRBJ1-5; D might be TRBD1 (6 bases). CDR3 length equals 14 residues. Trimming took 5 bases from V and 2 from J, leaving 10 bases between them. From germline, CDR1 is MDHEN and CDR2 SYDVKM. This chain's CDR3 is CASSPPGGNQPQHF. Written as DNA, the CDR3 is TGTGCCAGCAGTCCGCCAGGGGGCAATCAGCCCCAGCATTTT.

The chain carries TRBV15 and TRBJ2-7, with TRBD1 identical over 8 bases. The CDR3 totals 14 residues. V was clipped by 1 base and J by 3 bases; unmatched bases: 2. CDR1 and CDR2 (germline): LNHNV, YYDKDF (reference sequence). CDR3 protein: CATSRGGQVYEQYF. Here the CDR3 DNA reads TGTGCCACCAGCAGAGGGGGACAGGTCTACGAGCAGTACTTC. Using reference TRBV15 and TRBJ2-7 for the parts outside the CDR3, the full variable domain is DAMVIQNPRYQVTQFGKPVTLSCSQTLNHNVMYWYQQKSSQAPKLLFHYYDKDFNNEADTPDNFQSRRPNTSFCFLDIRSPGLGDTAMYLCATSRGGQVYEQYFGPGTRLTVT.

The chain recombines TRBV2 with TRBJ2-3, with 11 bases fitting TRBD2. Germline trimming cut 6 bases from V and 4 bases from J; bases unmatched to any gene: 6. Per germline, CDR1 SNHLY and CDR2 FYNNEI. CDR3 length equals 15 residues. The CDR3 sequence is CASRLAGGRADTQYF. CDR3 nucleotides: TGTGCCAGCAGGCTAGCGGGGGGAAGAGCAGATACGCAGTATTTT. Using reference TRBV2 and TRBJ2-3 for the parts outside the CDR3, the full variable domain is EPEVTQTPSHQVTQMGQEVILRCVPISNHLYFYWYRQILGQKVEFLVSFYNNEISEKSEIFDDQFSVERPDGSNFTLKIRSTKLEDSAMYFCASRLAGGRADTQYFGPGTRLTVL.

This chain links TRBV5-1 with TRBJ1-3; no reliable D call. Germline CDR1 is SGHRS and CDR2 is YFSETQ. The germline V and J ends were trimmed by 0 bases and 4 bases, with 11 bases remaining between them. This CDR3 is 15 amino acids long. The CDR3 sequence: CASSLGADRGNTIYF. CDR3 in DNA: TGCGCCAGCAGCTTGGGGGCAGATCGAGGAAACACCATATATTTT.

The chain recombines TRBV5-1 with TRBJ2-3, with D possibly matching TRBD2 (6 bases). Between the trimmed V and J ends, which lost 3 bases and 2 bases, there was a span of 16 bases. Germline V gene lookup returns CDR1 SGHRS and CDR2 YFSETQ. The CDR3 has 16 residues. The DNA of the CDR3 is TGCGCCAGCAGCTGGGGGACTCTCTGGAACACAGATACGCAGTATTTT. This encodes CASSWGTLWNTDTQYF.